This TCR beta chain was found in a study of OX40 agonist ivuxolimab in advanced cancers. Findings and limits, study-wide: Clonal expansion by week 6 occurred in CD4+ and CD8+ blood T cells (at 0.1 to 3.0 mg/kg).

Points on this clone: Its specificity is unknown.

The V gene lost 2 bases and the J gene lost 2 bases, with 7 bases spanning the gap. The length of the CDR3 is 15 residues. Germline loops: CDR1 MNHEY, CDR2 SMNVEV (reference sequence). Collection of blood occurred at baseline, at cycle 4 day 1, and at cycle 7 day 1. Data came from immunoSEQ multiplex PCR; TCRdb stores just in-frame clones and leaves some out. The sample includes about 55,000 clones, approximately 84% of them seen just once. Sequenced material: CD4+ or CD8+ T cells sorted from blood, taken in a trial of the OX40 agonist ivuxolimab. The TCR comes from an adult with an advanced solid tumor such as melanoma, head and neck, liver or kidney cancer. The chain carries TRBV27 and TRBJ2-6, with TRBD2 as a possible D gene (5 bases). The CDR3 reads CASSLRGTGANVLTF. For the CDR3, the DNA is TGTGCCAGCAGTTTACGGGGAACTGGGGCCAACGTCCTGACTTTC.